This T cell receptor beta chain is drawn from a study of neoadjuvant nivolumab and ipilimumab in lung cancer. Assay: immunoSEQ multiplex PCR; the TCRdb copy retains only in-frame clones and omits some. Here the sample spans over 25,000 clones, nearly 85% being singletons. Trimming shortened V by 7 bases and J by 6 bases, and 5 bases separated the two germline ends. CDR1 and CDR2 from the germline V gene are DFQATT and SNEGSKA (reference sequence). The length of the CDR3 is 9 residues. This clone was found a few times. This specimen was tumor tissue, taken after neoadjuvant nivolumab, alone or with ipilimumab, at or shortly before surgery. This sequence originates from an adult with non-small cell lung cancer. V and J are TRBV20-1 and TRBJ2-3; no definite D call. The CDR3: CSVFDTQYF. The CDR3 DNA follows: TGCAGTGTTTTTGATACGCAGTATTTT.